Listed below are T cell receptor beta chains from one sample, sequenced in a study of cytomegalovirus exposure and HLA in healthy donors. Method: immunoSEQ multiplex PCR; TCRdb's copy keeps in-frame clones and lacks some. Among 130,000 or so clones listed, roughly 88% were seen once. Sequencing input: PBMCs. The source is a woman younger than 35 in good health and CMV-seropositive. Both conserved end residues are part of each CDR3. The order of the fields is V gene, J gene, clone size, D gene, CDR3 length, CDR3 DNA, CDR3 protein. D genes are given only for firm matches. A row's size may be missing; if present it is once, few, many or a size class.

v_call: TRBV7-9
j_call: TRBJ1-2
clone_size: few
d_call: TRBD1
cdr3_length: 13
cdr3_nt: TGTGCCAGCAGCCGACAGGGTAACTATGGCTACACCTTC
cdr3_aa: CASSRQGNYGYTF

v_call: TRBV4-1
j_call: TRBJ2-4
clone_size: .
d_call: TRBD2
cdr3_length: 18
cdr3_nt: TGCGCCAGCAGCCCCGGACTAGCGGGGGGGCGGGCCAAAAACATTCAGTACTTC
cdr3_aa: CASSPGLAGGRAKNIQYF

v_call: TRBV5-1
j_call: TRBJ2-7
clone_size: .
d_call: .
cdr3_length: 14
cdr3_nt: TGCGCCAGCAGCTCTCCGGGACTCCAATACGAGCAGTACTTC
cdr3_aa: CASSSPGLQYEQYF

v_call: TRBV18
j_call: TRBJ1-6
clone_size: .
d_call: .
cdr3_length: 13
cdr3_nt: TGTGCCAGCTCACCGGCCCCGGACAGCCCCCTCCACTTT
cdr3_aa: CASSPAPDSPLHF

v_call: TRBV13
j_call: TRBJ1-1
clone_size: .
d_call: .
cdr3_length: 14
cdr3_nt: TGTGCCAGCAGCGTCACAGGGTCGAACACTGAAGCTTTCTTT
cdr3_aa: CASSVTGSNTEAFF

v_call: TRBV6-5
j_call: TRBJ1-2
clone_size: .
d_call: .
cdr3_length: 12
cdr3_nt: TGTGCCAGCAGGGGGACAAACTATGGCTACACCTTC
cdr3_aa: CASRGTNYGYTF

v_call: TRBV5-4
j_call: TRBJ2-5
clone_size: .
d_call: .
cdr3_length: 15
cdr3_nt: TGTGCCAGCAGCCCGCCGGGGGGCGGCCAAGAGACCCAGTACTTC
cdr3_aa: CASSPPGGGQETQYF

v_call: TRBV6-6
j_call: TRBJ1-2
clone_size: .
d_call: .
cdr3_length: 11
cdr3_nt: TGTGCCAGCAGTTCTGAACGGTTCTACACCTTC
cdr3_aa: CASSSERFYTF

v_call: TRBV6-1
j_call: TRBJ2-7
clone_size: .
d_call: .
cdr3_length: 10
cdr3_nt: TGTGCCAGCAGTGACTACGAGCAGTACTTC
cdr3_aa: CASSDYEQYF

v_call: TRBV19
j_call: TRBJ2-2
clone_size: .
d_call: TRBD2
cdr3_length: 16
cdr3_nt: TGTGCCAGTAGGCGAACTAGCGGGGGGGCCACCGGGGAGCTGTTTTTT
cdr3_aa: CASRRTSGGATGELFF

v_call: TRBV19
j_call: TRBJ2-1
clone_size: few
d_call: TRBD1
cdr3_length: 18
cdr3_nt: TGTGCCAGTAGTATAGGCCCTTTTACCGGGACAGACAACAATGAGCAGTTCTTC
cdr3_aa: CASSIGPFTGTDNNEQFF

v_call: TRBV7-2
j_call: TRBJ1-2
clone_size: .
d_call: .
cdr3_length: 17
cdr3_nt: TGTGCCAGCAGCTCCCAGACCCGAGCAGGGTATGGCTATGGCTACACCTTC
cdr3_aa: CASSSQTRAGYGYGYTF

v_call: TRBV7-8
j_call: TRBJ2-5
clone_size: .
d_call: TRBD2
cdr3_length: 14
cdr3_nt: TGTGCCAGCAGACCTCGACGGGGGGGAGAGACCCAGTACTTC
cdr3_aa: CASRPRRGGETQYF

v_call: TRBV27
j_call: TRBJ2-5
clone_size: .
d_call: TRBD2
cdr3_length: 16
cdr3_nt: TGTGCCAGCAGTCACCTGACTAGCGGGTTAGGGGTAACCCAGTACTTC
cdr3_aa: CASSHLTSGLGVTQYF

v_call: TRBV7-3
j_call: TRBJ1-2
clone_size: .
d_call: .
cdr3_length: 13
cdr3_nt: TGTGCCAGCAGCTTAGTGGGGGGGGACGGCTACACCTTC
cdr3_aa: CASSLVGGDGYTF

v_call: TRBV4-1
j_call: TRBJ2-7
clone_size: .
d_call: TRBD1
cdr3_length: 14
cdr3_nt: TGCGCCAGCAGCGAGGGGACAGGGACCTACGAGCAGTACTTC
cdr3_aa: CASSEGTGTYEQYF

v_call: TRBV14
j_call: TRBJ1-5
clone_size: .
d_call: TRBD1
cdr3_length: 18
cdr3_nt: TGTGCCAGCAGCCGAATCTATAGGGGACAGCGGAAGAATCAGCCCCAGCATTTT
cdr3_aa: CASSRIYRGQRKNQPQHF

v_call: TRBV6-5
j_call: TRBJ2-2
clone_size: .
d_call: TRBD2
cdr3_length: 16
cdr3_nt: TGTGCCAGCAGTTATGGTCGACTAGCCTTTACCGGGGAGCTGTTTTTT
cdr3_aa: CASSYGRLAFTGELFF

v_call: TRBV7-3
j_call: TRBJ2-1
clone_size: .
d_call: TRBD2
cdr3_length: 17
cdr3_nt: TGTGCCAGCAGCTTAATCTTGGCGTCTAGCGGAGACAATGAGCAGTTCTTC
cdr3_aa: CASSLILASSGDNEQFF

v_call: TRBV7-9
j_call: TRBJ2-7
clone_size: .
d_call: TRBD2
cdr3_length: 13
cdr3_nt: TGTGCCAGCGCTAGCGGGGATCTTTACGAGCAGTACTTC
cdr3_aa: CASASGDLYEQYF

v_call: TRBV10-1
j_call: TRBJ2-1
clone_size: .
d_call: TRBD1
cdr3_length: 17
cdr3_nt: TGCGCCAGCAGTGAAACCGGGACAGGGAGTTCCTACAATGAGCAGTTCTTC
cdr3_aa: CASSETGTGSSYNEQFF

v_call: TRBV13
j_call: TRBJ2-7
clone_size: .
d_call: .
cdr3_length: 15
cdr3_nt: TGTGCCAGCAGCAACCGGGACACAAACTCCTACGAGCAGTACTTC
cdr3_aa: CASSNRDTNSYEQYF

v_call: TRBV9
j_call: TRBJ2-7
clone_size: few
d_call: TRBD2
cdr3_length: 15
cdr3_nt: TGTGCCAGCAGCGTAGGCGGCGGGGGGGATGACGAGCAGTACTTC
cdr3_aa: CASSVGGGGDDEQYF

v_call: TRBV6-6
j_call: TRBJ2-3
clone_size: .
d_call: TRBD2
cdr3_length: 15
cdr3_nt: TGTGCCAGCAGCACTAGCGGGGACTTCACAGATACGCAGTATTTT
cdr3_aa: CASSTSGDFTDTQYF

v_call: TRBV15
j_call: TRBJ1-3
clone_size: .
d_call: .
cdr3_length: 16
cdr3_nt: TGTGCCACCAGCACCCTATCCAGGGGTATTGGAAACACCATATATTTT
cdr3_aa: CATSTLSRGIGNTIYF

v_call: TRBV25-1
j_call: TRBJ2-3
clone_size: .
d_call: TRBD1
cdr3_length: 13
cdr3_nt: TGTGCCAGCAATCAGGGGGCCACAGATACGCAGTATTTT
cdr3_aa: CASNQGATDTQYF

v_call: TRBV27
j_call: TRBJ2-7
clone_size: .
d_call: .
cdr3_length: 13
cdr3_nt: TGTGCCAGCAGTCCGCCCCAGGTATACGAGCAGTACTTC
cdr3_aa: CASSPPQVYEQYF

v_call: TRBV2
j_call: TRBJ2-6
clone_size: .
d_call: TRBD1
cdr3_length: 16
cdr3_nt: TGTGCCAGCATGACAGGGGCTTCCTCTGGGGCCAACGTCCTGACTTTC
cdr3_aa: CASMTGASSGANVLTF

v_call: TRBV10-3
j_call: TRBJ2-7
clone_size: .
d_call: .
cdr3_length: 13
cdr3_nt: TGTGCCATCAGCCAGAGGGGGACCTACGAGCAGTACTTC
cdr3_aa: CAISQRGTYEQYF

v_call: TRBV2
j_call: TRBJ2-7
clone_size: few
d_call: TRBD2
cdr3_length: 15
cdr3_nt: TGTGCCAGCAGCAGTAGCGGGGGGGCCGCCTACGAGCAGTACTTC
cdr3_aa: CASSSSGGAAYEQYF

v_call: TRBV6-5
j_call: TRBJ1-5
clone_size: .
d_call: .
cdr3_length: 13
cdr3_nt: TGTGCCAGCAGCCGGGGGGGAAATCAGCCCCAGCATTTT
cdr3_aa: CASSRGGNQPQHF

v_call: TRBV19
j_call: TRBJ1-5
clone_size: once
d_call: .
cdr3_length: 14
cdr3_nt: TGTGCCAGTAGTAGGTTTGGGGGCGAGCAGCCCCAGCATTTT
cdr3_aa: CASSRFGGEQPQHF

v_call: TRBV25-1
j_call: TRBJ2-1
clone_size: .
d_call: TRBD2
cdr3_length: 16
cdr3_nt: TGTGCCAGCAGTGAAAGAGGGACTAGCGGATCAAATGAGCAGTTCTTC
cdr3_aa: CASSERGTSGSNEQFF

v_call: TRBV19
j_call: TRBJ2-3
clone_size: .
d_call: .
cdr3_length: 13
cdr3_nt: TGTGCCAGTAGCCTAGACAGCACAGATACGCAGTATTTT
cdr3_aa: CASSLDSTDTQYF

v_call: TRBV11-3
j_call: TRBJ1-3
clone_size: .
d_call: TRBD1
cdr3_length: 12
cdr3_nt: TGTGCCAGCAGCTTGGACGGGACAGAGGTATATTTT
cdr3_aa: CASSLDGTEVYF

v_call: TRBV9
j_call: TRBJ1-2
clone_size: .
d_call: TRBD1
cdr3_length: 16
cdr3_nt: TGTGCCAGCAGCGTAGTCCCCCAGGGGGCGGACTATGGCTACACCTTC
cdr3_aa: CASSVVPQGADYGYTF

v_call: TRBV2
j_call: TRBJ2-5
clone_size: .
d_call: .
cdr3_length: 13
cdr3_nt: TGTGCCAGCAGTGAATGGGCGGGTTTGGCCCAGTACTTC
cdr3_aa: CASSEWAGLAQYF

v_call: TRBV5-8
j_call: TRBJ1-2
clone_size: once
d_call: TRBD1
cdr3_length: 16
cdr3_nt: TGTGCCAGCAGCTTAGGGACAGGGACCTCTCACTATGGCTACACCTTC
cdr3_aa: CASSLGTGTSHYGYTF

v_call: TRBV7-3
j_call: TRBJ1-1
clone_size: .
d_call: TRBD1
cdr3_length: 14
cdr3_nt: TGTGCCAGCAAGGGACAGGGCTACGACACTGAAGCTTTCTTT
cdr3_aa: CASKGQGYDTEAFF

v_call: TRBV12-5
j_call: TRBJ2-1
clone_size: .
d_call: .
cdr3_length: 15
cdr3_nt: TGTGCTAGTGGTTTGATCGGCCAGGGGAGGGGTGAGCAGTTCTTC
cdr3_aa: CASGLIGQGRGEQFF

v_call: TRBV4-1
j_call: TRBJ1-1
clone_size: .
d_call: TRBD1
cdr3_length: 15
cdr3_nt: TGCGCCAGCAGCCGAGTGGACAGGGTAGAAACTGAAGCTTTCTTT
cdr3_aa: CASSRVDRVETEAFF

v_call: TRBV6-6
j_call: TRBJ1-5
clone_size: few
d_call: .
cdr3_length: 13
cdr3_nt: TGTGCCAGCAGTTACGTAGACAATCAGCCCCAGCATTTT
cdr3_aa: CASSYVDNQPQHF

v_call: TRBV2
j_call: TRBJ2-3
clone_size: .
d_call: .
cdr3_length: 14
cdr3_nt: TGTGCCAGCAGTCCCGCGTCGGAGGCAGATACGCAGTATTTT
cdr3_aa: CASSPASEADTQYF

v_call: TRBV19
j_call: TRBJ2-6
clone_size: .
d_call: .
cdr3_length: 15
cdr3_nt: TGTGCCAGTAGTTCAGGGTCCCCTGGGGCCAACGTCCTGACTTTC
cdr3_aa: CASSSGSPGANVLTF

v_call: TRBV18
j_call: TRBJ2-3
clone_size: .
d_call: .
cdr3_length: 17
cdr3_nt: TGTGCCAGCTCACCACTGGGTGTCGGAGGGGGCTATGATACGCAGTATTTT
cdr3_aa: CASSPLGVGGGYDTQYF

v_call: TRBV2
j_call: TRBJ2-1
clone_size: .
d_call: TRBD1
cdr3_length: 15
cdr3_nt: TGTGCCAGCAGGGATGACAGGGGAGGTATCTATGAGCAGTTCTTC
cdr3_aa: CASRDDRGGIYEQFF

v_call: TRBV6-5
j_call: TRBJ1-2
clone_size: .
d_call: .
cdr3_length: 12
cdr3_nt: TGTGCCAGCAGTCCTGCGAACTATGGCTACACCTTC
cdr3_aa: CASSPANYGYTF